The 10 T cell receptor beta chains in this list originate from one sample, sequenced in a study of CD8 T cells in Susac syndrome. About 0.45 to 1 ug RNA was reverse transcribed with random hexamers. TCRdb processed the immunoSEQ multiplex PCR reads anew with MiXCR; each CDR3 protein has one entry. The sample contains roughly 200,000 distinct CDR3 sequences, nearly 97% of which appear only once. The source material was CD4+ T cells from PBMCs. Receptors were obtained from a human donor with multiple sclerosis.

V and J are TRBV7-8 and TRBJ1-1; tentative D call: TRBD1 (5 bases). The V and J ends lost 1 base and 4 bases respectively, with 10 bases between them. CDR1 is SGHVS and CDR2 is FQNEAQ in the germline V gene. The CDR3 consists of 14 residues. The CDR3 DNA sequence: TGTGCCAGCAGCTTAGGACGAAGGGGCACTGAAGCTTTCTTT. It is translated as CASSLGRRGTEAFF.

This chain uses TRBV6-2 or TRBV6-3 with TRBJ2-7, with a tentative D call TRBD2 (8 bases). V was clipped by 5 bases and J by 1 base, with 12 bases between them. The germline gives CDR1 MNHEY, CDR2 SVGEGT. The CDR3 spans 14 residues. CDR3 sequence reads: CASSREGQSYEQYF. In nucleotides, the CDR3 is TGTGCCAGCAGTCGGGAGGGACAGTCCTACGAGCAGTACTTC.

The chain combines TRBV5-6 with TRBJ2-7; D unclear. The CDR3 covers 11 residues. The V end was cut by 1 base, the J end by 6 bases, with 5 bases between. Germline lookup yields CDR1 SGHDT and CDR2 YYEEEE. The CDR3 nucleotides are TGTGCCAGCAGCTTGTGGGGCGAGCAGTACTTC. Translation: CASSLWGEQYF.

This sequence joins TRBV11-2 and TRBJ2-4, with no clear D. CDR1 and CDR2 from the germline V gene are SGHAT and FQNNGV. The V end was cut by 3 bases, the J end by 6 bases, with 3 bases between. This CDR3 is built from 11 residues. CDR3 in amino acids: CASSFLNIQYF. The CDR3, as DNA: TGTGCCAGCAGCTTCCTAAACATTCAGTACTTC.

Here the CDR3 reads CATRDSVNSPLHF. The CDR3 nucleotides are TGTGCCACCAGGGACAGCGTAAATTCACCCCTCCACTTT. The V and J genes are TRBV25-1 and TRBJ1-6; 7 bases line up with TRBD1. With 10 bases clipped from V and 7 bases from J, the junction kept 7 bases outside the gene matches. CDR1 is MGHDK, CDR2 SYGVNS, per germline. The CDR3 has 13 residues.

This chain links TRBV20-1 with TRBJ2-7; no firm D call. Germline V gene sequence: CDR1 DFQATT, CDR2 SNEGSKA (reference sequence). V was cut by 6 bases and J by 0 bases, with 15 bases left in between. The CDR3 is 14 residues long. The CDR3, as DNA: TGCAGTGCCCCCCTCGTGGGCCACTCCTACGAGCAGTACTTC. Its translation is CSAPLVGHSYEQYF.

The V and J genes are TRBV29-1 and TRBJ1-2; D not certain. CDR1 is SQVTM, CDR2 ANQGSEA, per germline. This CDR3 has 11 amino acids. V gave up 7 bases and J gave up 3 bases, with 9 bases separating them. Here the CDR3 reads CSGGMDYGYTF. For the CDR3, the DNA is TGCAGCGGGGGAATGGACTATGGCTACACCTTC.

The chain links TRBV20-1 to TRBJ2-1; TRBD2 aligns across 7 bases. This CDR3 has 14 amino acids. The V gene's germline CDR1 is DFQATT and CDR2 SNEGSKA (reference sequence). Losses at the gene ends were 5 bases for V and 6 bases for J; bases not matched to a gene: 10. Here the CDR3 DNA reads TGCAGTGCTCCGAGCCGACTAGCCCGCAATGAGCAGTTCTTC. Translating gives CSAPSRLARNEQFF.

This clonotype was recorded only once. The chain carries TRBV20-1 and TRBJ2-5, with a possible D match to TRBD1 (5 bases). Trimming cost V 5 bases and J 2 bases, with 18 bases left between them. The CDR3 is made up of 15 amino acids. CDR1 is DFQATT and CDR2 is SNEGSKA in the germline V gene (reference sequence). The DNA of the CDR3 is TGCAGTGCTGTCCGTGGGGCAGGCCCGCAAGAGACCCAGTACTTC. It codes for CSAVRGAGPQETQYF.

The gene calls are TRBV12-3 or TRBV12-4 and TRBJ2-7, with 11 bases fitting TRBD1. V trimming: 4 bases; J trimming: 8 bases; junction bases outside the gene matches: 7. The CDR3 has 14 residues. The CDR3 nucleotides read TGTGCCAGCAGTTCGGGACAGGGGGTATTGAAGCAGTACTTC. Its protein is CASSSGQGVLKQYF.